Listed below are T cell receptor beta chains from one sample, sequenced in a study of shared clonotypes between healthy human individuals. Assay: immunoSEQ multiplex PCR; the TCRdb copy retains only in-frame clones and omits some. Of more than 2,000,000 clones listed, around nine tenths are singletons. The sample comprised naive CD4+ T cells sorted from blood. These receptors were taken from a man in his late teens or twenties in good health. Both conserved end residues are part of each CDR3.

TRBV29-1	TRBJ1-2	CSASGDGQGGIILCGYTF
TRBV6-5	TRBJ1-2	CASSTLSAGGYTF
TRBV5-1	TRBJ2-3	CASSYNGLAGSSTDTQYF
TRBV4-1	TRBJ1-5	CASSLEGGVQPQHF
TRBV30	TRBJ2-5	CAWSALALETQYF
TRBV19	TRBJ1-4	CASSIPGRGPNEKLFF
TRBV14	TRBJ1-1	CASSPLRGGIRTEAFF
TRBV10-3	TRBJ1-4	CAISEGRQGGEKLFF
TRBV6-5	TRBJ2-7	CASSYLVGGGLSEQYF
TRBV7-2	TRBJ2-7	CASSLWAGTSYEQYF